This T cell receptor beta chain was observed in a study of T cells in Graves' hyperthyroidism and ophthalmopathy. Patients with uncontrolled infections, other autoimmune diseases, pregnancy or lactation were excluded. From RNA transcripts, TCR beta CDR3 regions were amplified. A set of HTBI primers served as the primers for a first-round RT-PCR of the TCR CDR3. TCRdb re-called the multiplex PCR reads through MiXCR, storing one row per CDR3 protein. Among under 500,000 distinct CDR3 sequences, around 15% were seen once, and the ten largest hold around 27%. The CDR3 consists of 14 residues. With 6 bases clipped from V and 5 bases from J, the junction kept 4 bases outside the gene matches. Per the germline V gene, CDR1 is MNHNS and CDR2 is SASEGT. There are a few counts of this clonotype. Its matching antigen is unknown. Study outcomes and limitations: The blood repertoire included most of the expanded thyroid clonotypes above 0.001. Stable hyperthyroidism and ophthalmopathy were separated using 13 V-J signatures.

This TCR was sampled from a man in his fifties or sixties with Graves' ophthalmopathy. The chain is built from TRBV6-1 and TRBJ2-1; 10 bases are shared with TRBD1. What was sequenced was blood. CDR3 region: CASSWTGGNNEQFF. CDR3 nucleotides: TGTGCCAGCAGCTGGACAGGGGGTAACAATGAGCAGTTCTTC.